This TCR beta chain appears in the sequencing data of a study of blood T cell repertoires in COVID-19. Sequencing used immunoSEQ multiplex PCR; TCRdb keeps in-frame clones, though not all of them. Altogether fewer than 350,000 clones are present, roughly 90% being singletons, with the ten largest covering over 1%. Clinical history as reported by participants underpinned cohort assignment. Germline CDR1 SNHLY, CDR2 FYNNEI. The CDR3 runs to 11 residues. The V end was cut by 7 bases, the J end by 7 bases, with 10 bases between. Material for sequencing was PBMCs or T cells enriched from blood (not recorded which). The clonotype comes from a woman aged 25-40 years who had been exposed to COVID-19. The chain uses TRBV2 and TRBJ1-2; TRBD1 is a possible D gene (5 bases). CDR3 loop: CASKKGLGYTF. CDR3 DNA sequence: TGTGCCAGCAAGAAGGGACTTGGCTACACCTTC. The full variable domain, rest sourced from reference TRBV2 and TRBJ1-2, is EPEVTQTPSHQVTQMGQEVILRCVPISNHLYFYWYRQILGQKVEFLVSFYNNEISEKSEIFDDQFSVERPDGSNFTLKIRSTKLEDSAMYFCASKKGLGYTFGSGTRLTVV.